Presented here are 21 T cell receptor beta chains from one specimen sequenced in a study of identical twins. In TCRdb, the 5' RACE reads were re-called with MiXCR into one record per CDR3 protein. Of hundreds of thousands of distinct CDR3 sequences listed, 5.5% to 7.5% are singletons. Sequencing was done on a sample of naive T cells sorted from blood. The receptor set was obtained from a man between 18 and 29 years old in good health.

This clonotype occurred many times. The chain joins TRBV24-1 to TRBJ2-6; 7 positions agree with TRBD2. The trim removed 4 bases at V and 0 bases at J, leaving 14 bases unmatched. Per germline, CDR1 KGHDR and CDR2 SFDVKD. The CDR3 runs 20 residues. The CDR3 sequence is CATSDPPGGPTSSGANVLTF. DNA for the CDR3: TGTGCCACCAGTGACCCCCCGGGGGGACCAACCAGCTCTGGGGCCAACGTCCTGACTTTC.

This clonotype was counted only a few times. CDR3 sequence: CASSQRLAGDEEQFF. Written as DNA, the CDR3 is TGTGCCAGCAGTCAGAGACTAGCGGGAGATGAGGAGCAGTTCTTC. The chain combines TRBV2 with TRBJ2-1; 12 bases line up with TRBD2. The CDR3 covers 15 residues. Per germline, CDR1 SNHLY and CDR2 FYNNEI. Losses at the gene ends were 5 bases for V and 10 bases for J; bases not matched to a gene: 9.

This chain connects TRBV5-1 to TRBJ2-1; 9 nucleotides line up with TRBD1. V lost 4 bases to trimming and J lost 5 bases; unmatched junction nucleotides: 13. This CDR3 contains 17 residues. Germline V gene data show CDR1 as SGHRS and CDR2 as YFSETQ. The CDR3 is CASSQGTGTFPNNEQFF. CDR3 in DNA: TGCGCCAGCAGCCAAGGGACAGGGACGTTTCCGAACAATGAGCAGTTCTTC.

This clonotype appeared many times. The chain has TRBV7-2 and TRBJ2-7; 9 bases match TRBD1. Germline V lookup: CDR1 SGHTA, CDR2 FQGNSA. The CDR3 consists of 15 residues. V lost 1 base to trimming and J lost 3 bases; unmatched junction nucleotides: 4. CDR3 sequence reads: CASSLVPDRGYEQYV. The DNA of the CDR3 is TGTGCCAGCAGCTTAGTGCCGGACAGGGGCTACGAGCAGTACGTC.

The chain uses TRBV7-2 and TRBJ2-1; 8 bases agree with TRBD2. The trim removed 1 base at V and 15 bases at J, leaving 17 bases unmatched. CDR3 length equals 16 residues. In germline, CDR1 is SGHTA, CDR2 FQGNSA. The CDR3 DNA follows: TGTGCCAGCAGCTTAGGAAGCGGGAGCGCGATCGGAAGCGGGTTCTTC. Its protein product is CASSLGSGSAIGSGFF.

This clonotype was seen at least ten times. The chain has TRBV29-1 and TRBJ2-2; no definite D call. V lost 0 bases and J 6 bases, leaving 17 bases between the germline ends. Germline values: CDR1 SQVTM, CDR2 ANQGSEA. The CDR3 loop spans 16 amino acids. The CDR3 loop reads CSVEDQLVGNPGELFF. The CDR3 coding sequence is TGCAGCGTTGAAGATCAGCTCGTAGGTAACCCCGGGGAGCTGTTTTTT.

The chain uses TRBV6-1 and TRBJ2-7, with 13 bases matching TRBD2. There are 15 residues in the CDR3. Germline V gene sequence: CDR1 MNHNS, CDR2 SASEGT. J lost 5 bases, V lost 6 bases, and 7 bases had no gene match. The DNA for the CDR3 is TGTGCCAGCAGCGGACTAGCGGGAGTTGGCCACGAGCAGTACTTC. Protein product: CASSGLAGVGHEQYF.

The chain has TRBV18 and TRBJ1-4; D is unresolved. This CDR3 has 17 residues. V was pared by 2 bases and J by 0 bases, with 13 bases between. Germline V gene sequence: CDR1 KGHSH, CDR2 LQKENI. The CDR3 nucleotides are TGTGCCAGCTCACCAGTCCCGCTACCTGCAACTAATGAAAAACTGTTTTTT. Translated, it gives CASSPVPLPATNEKLFF.

The sample holds many counts of this clonotype. V usage is TRBV29-1 and J usage is TRBJ2-7; D may be TRBD2 (5 bases). V was clipped by 3 bases and J by 6 bases, with 15 bases between them. The CDR3 sequence is 13 residues long. Germline values: CDR1 SQVTM, CDR2 ANQGSEA. Here the CDR3 DNA reads TGCAGCGTTGAGGCAGGCGGCGGGCTCGAGCAGTACTTC. Amino acid sequence: CSVEAGGGLEQYF.

The sample holds many counts of this clonotype. The rearrangement links TRBV29-1 to TRBJ2-7; tentatively, D is TRBD1 (6 bases). This CDR3 comprises 13 residues. V was pared by 6 bases and J by 3 bases, with 15 bases between. Germline V gene lookup returns CDR1 SQVTM and CDR2 ANQGSEA. The CDR3 protein is CSVPGRTVYEQYF. The CDR3 nucleotides are TGCAGCGTCCCAGGACGGACAGTCTACGAGCAGTACTTC.

This clonotype was counted at least ten times. The gene calls are TRBV10-3 and TRBJ1-1; 9 bases agree with TRBD1. V lost 2 bases, J lost 12 bases, and 13 bases stayed unmatched. CDR1 and CDR2 (germline): ENHRY, SYGVKD. The CDR3 is 15 residues long. As DNA, the CDR3 is TGTGCCATCAGTGAGCGGGGCGGACAGGGGATGCGGACTTTCTTT. This encodes CAISERGGQGMRTFF.

The chain uses TRBV19 and TRBJ2-1; maybe TRBD2 (5 bases). The germline V gene has CDR1 LNHDA and CDR2 SQIVND (reference sequence). This CDR3 spans 12 amino acids. The germline V and J ends were trimmed by 10 bases and 15 bases, with 22 bases remaining between them. The DNA for the CDR3 is TGTGCCACCGGAGGCCTCGGGTACCGTATGTTCTTC. Its translation: CATGGLGYRMFF.

This clonotype appeared many times. The chain joins TRBV20-1 to TRBJ2-4; 8 bases are shared with TRBD1. This CDR3 is 14 amino acids long. Trimming at V came to 0 bases and at J to 6 bases, leaving 4 bases not matched to a gene. Per germline, CDR1 DFQATT and CDR2 SNEGSKA (reference sequence). CDR3 bases: TGCAGTGCTAGAGAAGGACAGGGAGGAAACATTCAGTACTTC. Translated, it gives CSAREGQGGNIQYF.

This clonotype was seen ten or more times. This chain connects TRBV7-9 to TRBJ1-1, with D possibly being TRBD1 (5 bases). Germline lookup yields CDR1 SEHNR and CDR2 FQNEAQ (reference sequence). The ends were cut back, 3 bases at V and 7 bases at J, with 9 bases in the middle. The CDR3 spans 12 residues. The CDR3 loop is CASSLGLGEAFF. CDR3 in DNA: TGTGCCAGCAGCTTGGGACTGGGTGAAGCTTTCTTT.

This clonotype was detected many times. This chain links TRBV29-1 with TRBJ2-1, with 12 bases matching TRBD2. J gave up 9 bases and V 4 bases, and 1 base lay outside the gene matches. Germline lookup yields CDR1 SQVTM and CDR2 ANQGSEA. The CDR3 length is 12 residues. CDR3 sequence: CSVGLAGVEQFF. CDR3 sequence (DNA): TGCAGCGTTGGACTAGCGGGAGTTGAGCAGTTCTTC.

This clonotype was found a few times. The chain has TRBV24-1 and TRBJ2-7; unclear D gene. Trimming pared 4 bases from V and 2 bases from J, leaving 11 bases between. The CDR3 has 14 amino acids. Germline loops: CDR1 KGHDR, CDR2 SFDVKD. The CDR3 spells CATSDRSPPYEQYF. As DNA, the CDR3 is TGTGCCACCAGTGACAGGAGTCCGCCCTACGAGCAGTACTTC.

To note about this clonotype: A read error may explain this, as a much larger clone is one base away. V is TRBV7-9 and J is TRBJ2-2; D perhaps matches TRBD2 (6 bases). CDR1 is SEHNR and CDR2 is FQNEAQ in the germline V gene (reference sequence). This CDR3 comprises 14 residues. The CDR3 DNA follows: TGTGCCAGCGGCTTTGCGCGGGGCACCGGGGAGCTGTTTTTT. This encodes CASGFARGTGELFF.

This clonotype was counted many times. The chain has TRBV6-6 and TRBJ2-7; 8 positions agree with TRBD2. V lost 4 bases and J lost 5; bases outside the gene matches: 4. This CDR3 contains 13 residues. The germline gives CDR1 MNHNY, CDR2 SVGAGI (reference sequence). The CDR3 sequence: CASSFGTSNEQYF. In nucleotides, the CDR3 is TGTGCCAGCAGTTTCGGGACTAGTAACGAGCAGTACTTC.

This clonotype showed up just a few times. In DNA, the CDR3 is TGTGCCAGCAGCCGTACTAGCGGGAGGGCCCAAGAGACCCAGTACTTC. Encoded protein: CASSRTSGRAQETQYF. The genes are TRBV6-2 or TRBV6-3 and TRBJ2-5, with 13 bases matching TRBD2. The V gene end was trimmed by 6 bases and the J gene end by 1 base; junction bases not matched to a gene: 5. This CDR3 spans 16 amino acids. In germline, CDR1 is MNHEY, CDR2 SVGEGT.

This clonotype was found a few times. The chain employs TRBV5-1 and TRBJ2-5; no firm D call. This CDR3 spans 12 amino acids. Between the trimmed V and J ends, which lost 2 bases and 4 bases, there was a span of 6 bases. In germline, CDR1 is SGHRS, CDR2 YFSETQ. CDR3 residues: CASSFDTETQYF. The CDR3 DNA reads TGCGCCAGCAGCTTTGACACAGAGACCCAGTACTTC.

This clonotype was seen at least ten times. V usage is TRBV12-3 or TRBV12-4 and J usage is TRBJ2-1; TRBD1 agrees at 10 bases. The CDR3 sequence is 15 residues long. J was trimmed by 7 bases and V by 2 bases; bases with no gene match: 5. CDR3 loop: CASSLRDRGENEQFF. In nucleotides, the CDR3 is TGTGCCAGCAGTTTAAGGGACAGGGGTGAAAATGAGCAGTTCTTC.